The 7 T cell receptor beta chains in this list originate from one sample, sequenced in a study of blood T cell repertoires in COVID-19. Assay used: immunoSEQ multiplex PCR; TCRdb lists only in-frame clones, some missing. The repertoire holds 150,000 to 200,000 clones, 90% to 95% seen once, with just under 2% in the top ten. Source material: peripheral blood. These TCRs come from a woman aged 60-75 years with COVID-19, enrolled during active disease.

This rearrangement joins TRBV27 to TRBJ2-1; 11 bases map to TRBD2. Germline V gene sequence: CDR1 MNHEY, CDR2 SMNVEV (reference sequence). This CDR3 is built from 17 residues. J gave up 4 bases and V 6 bases, and 11 bases lay outside the gene matches. CDR3 coding DNA: TGTGCCAGCAGCCCCCGGGTAGCGGGGGGGCCGTACAATGAGCAGTTCTTC. Protein product: CASSPRVAGGPYNEQFF.

This chain joins TRBV7-7 and TRBJ2-5; 7 positions match TRBD2. With V trimmed by 5 bases and J by 5 bases, 14 bases remained unmatched. The CDR3 spans 16 residues. The germline CDR1 and CDR2 sequences are SSHAT and FNYEAQ (reference sequence). This CDR3 reads CASSPAQVGGKETQYF. The CDR3 DNA reads as TGTGCCAGCAGCCCCGCCCAGGTGGGGGGGAAGGAGACCCAGTACTTC.

The V and J genes are TRBV4-3 and TRBJ2-7, with a tentative D call TRBD1 (6 bases). Trimming removed 4 bases from V and 3 bases from J, with 25 bases in between. CDR3 size: 18 residues. Germline CDR1 LGHNA, CDR2 YSLEER. The CDR3 DNA sequence: TGCGCCAGCAGCCTTCAATTGAATCAGGGGCTCGCTCACTACGAGCAGTACTTC. Translated, it gives CASSLQLNQGLAHYEQYF.

This clone has a single count. The chain is built from TRBV6-2 or TRBV6-3 and TRBJ1-3; no clear D gene. Germline V gene data show CDR1 as MNHEY and CDR2 as SVGEGT. CDR3 size: 17 residues. V gave up 0 bases and J gave up 0 bases, with 12 bases separating them. CDR3 DNA sequence: TGTGCCAGCAGTTACTCGAGCATAGAAACCTCTGGAAACACCATATATTTT. Its translation is CASSYSSIETSGNTIYF.

Of note for this clone: Additional DNA sequences in this sample encode the identical CDR3. V and J are TRBV7-9 and TRBJ1-1, with unresolved D. V was clipped by 5 bases and J by 1 base, with 8 bases between them. The CDR3 loop spans 13 amino acids. Per germline, CDR1 SEHNR and CDR2 FQNEAQ (reference sequence). The CDR3 sequence is CASSPSGNTEAFF. CDR3 bases: TGTGCCAGCAGCCCCTCCGGGAACACTGAAGCTTTCTTT.

The chain employs TRBV19 and TRBJ2-4; D is possibly TRBD2 (5 bases). CDR3 length equals 15 residues. Trimming removed 3 bases from V and 4 bases from J, with 13 bases in between. Germline V lookup: CDR1 LNHDA, CDR2 SQIVND (reference sequence). In nucleotides, the CDR3 is TGTGCCAGTAGTATCGCGGGTAGTGATAAAAACATTCAGTACTTC. Its protein is CASSIAGSDKNIQYF. The entire variable domain, with the rest obtained from reference TRBV19 and TRBJ2-4, is as follows: DGGITQSPKYLFRKEGQNVTLSCEQNLNHDAMYWYRQDPGQGLRLIYYSQIVNDFQKGDIAEGYSVSREKKESFPLTVTSAQKNPTAFYLCASSIAGSDKNIQYFGAGTRLSVL.

This chain uses TRBV2 with TRBJ1-2, with 12 bases that match TRBD1. Germline CDR1 reads SNHLY; CDR2 reads FYNNEI. The ends lost 6 bases at V and 8 bases at J; junction bases unmatched: 13. This CDR3 comprises 16 residues. CDR3 nucleotides: TGTGCCAGCAGAGCCCGGGACAGGGGGCGGCTCTGGGGCTACACCTTC. Protein: CASRARDRGRLWGYTF.